This T cell receptor beta chain was captured by sequencing in a study of regulatory T cells in long-lasting Graves disease. This clonotype was seen many times. The antigen is not known. iRepertoire HTBI primers and Arm-PCR of CDR3 regions built TCR beta libraries. TCRdb re-called the multiplex PCR reads with MiXCR, one entry per CDR3 protein. The sample yields around 300,000 distinct CDR3 sequences, 20% to 25% seen once. Specified time point: persistent/refractory GD, antithyroid drugs over 5 years with positive TRAb. PBMC-extracted RNA yielded the TCR library. From an endocrinology department in Xi'an, China, came the patients. Whole-study findings and limits: Persistent Graves' patients showed less TCR diversity than newly diagnosed patients showed. New patients shared 970 or so public clonotypes, and persistent patients shared more, with fewer than 3,500. When disease was persistent, TRBV28, TRBJ1-2 and TRBJ2-5 were the favored segments.

CDR1 and CDR2 from the germline V gene are MNHEY and SVGAGI. Trimming took off 6 bases at V and 0 bases at J, with 11 bases between the two ends. The CDR3 runs to 15 residues. The J gene is TRBJ1-4, the V gene TRBV6-5; possibly TRBD1 for D (5 bases). The starting material was peripheral blood mononuclear cells (PBMCs), obtained when the disease was refractory, from a patient treated with antithyroid drugs. This TCR derives from a female donor with Graves disease. The CDR3 protein is CASRYTTATNEKLFF. The CDR3 DNA reads as TGTGCCAGCAGATACACGACAGCAACTAATGAAAAACTGTTTTTT.